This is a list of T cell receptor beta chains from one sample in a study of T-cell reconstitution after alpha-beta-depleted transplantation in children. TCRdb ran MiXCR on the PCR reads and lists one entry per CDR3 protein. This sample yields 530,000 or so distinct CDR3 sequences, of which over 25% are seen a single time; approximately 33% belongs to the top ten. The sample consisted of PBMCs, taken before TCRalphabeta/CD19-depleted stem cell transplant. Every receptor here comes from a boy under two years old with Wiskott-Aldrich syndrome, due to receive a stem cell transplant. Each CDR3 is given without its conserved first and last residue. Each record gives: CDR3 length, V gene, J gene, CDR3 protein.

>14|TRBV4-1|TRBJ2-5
ASSQEGGRLQETQY
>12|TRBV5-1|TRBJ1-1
ASSNPGRNTEAF
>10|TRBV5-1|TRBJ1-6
ASSLDNSPLH
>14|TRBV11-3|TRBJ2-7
ASSLELAFQGYEQY
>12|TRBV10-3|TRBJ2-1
AIGPSGANNEQF
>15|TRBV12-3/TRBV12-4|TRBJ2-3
ASSAPGLAKSTDTQY
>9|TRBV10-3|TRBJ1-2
AISDRGGYT
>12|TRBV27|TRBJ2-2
ASSLTLDTGELF
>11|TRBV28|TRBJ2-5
ASRVGGEETQY
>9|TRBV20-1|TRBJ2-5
SARGRFTQY
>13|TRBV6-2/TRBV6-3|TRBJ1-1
ASSYGGARNTEAF
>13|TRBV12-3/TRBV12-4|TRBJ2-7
ASSPPLASVYEQY
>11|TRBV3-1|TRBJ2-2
ASSQVGIGELF
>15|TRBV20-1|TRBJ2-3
SARDPWTGSNTDTQY
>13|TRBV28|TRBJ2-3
ASTLAGGGPDTQY